The 2 T cell receptor beta chains reported below all come from one sample, sequenced in a study of radiation and T cells in renal cell carcinoma. Time point noted: blood 2 weeks post-SBRT. Specified treatment: 15 Gy SBRT to primary tumor, nephrectomy 4 weeks later. The data were produced by immunoSEQ multiplex PCR, yet TCRdb's version contains in-frame clones alone and is incomplete. The profile covers 45,000 to 55,000 clones, with 80% appearing a single time and about 28% taken by the ten largest. Sequenced here: blood, sampled from a patient whose treatment included radiotherapy and nephrectomy. The receptors were gathered from a woman in her 70s with renal cell carcinoma.

The chain recombines TRBV6-5 with TRBJ1-1; D is unresolved. V was clipped by 5 bases and J by 0 bases, with 7 bases between them. CDR1 MNHEY and CDR2 SVGAGI come from the germline V gene. This CDR3 spans 13 amino acids. The CDR3 sequence is CASSETVNTEAFF. The CDR3 DNA follows: TGTGCCAGCAGTGAGACTGTGAACACTGAAGCTTTCTTT.

This chain joins TRBV7-9 and TRBJ2-5, with TRBD1 identical over 8 bases. The CDR3 contains 15 residues. Germline CDR1 and CDR2: SEHNR and FQNEAQ (reference sequence). V dropped 4 bases and J dropped 5; count of bases not matched to a gene: 9. DNA for the CDR3: TGTGCCAGCAGCTCACGGACAGGGCTGCAGGAGACCCAGTACTTC. Translating gives CASSSRTGLQETQYF.